This T cell receptor beta chain appears in the sequencing data of a study of identical twins (dated by TCRdb to 2016 to 2017). Broadly, across the study: To test whether fetal clonotypes persist, the study used deep sequencing on TCR alpha and beta repertoires from monozygotic twins, unrelated adults of various ages, and cord blood. To rule out contamination, the twin experiments were replicated at different times with different library preparation protocols.

All donors were healthy Caucasians. Three pairs of female monozygotic twins, all aged roughly 18 to 29 years, made up the twin cohort. Positive isolation kits from Invitrogen were used to isolate CD4+ and CD8+ T cell populations. A distance of 10 bases separates the germline ends of V and J, which lose 2 bases and 3 bases respectively. The CDR3 has 14 amino acids, counting the end cysteine and phenylalanine. The only DNA kept is the CDR3, 42 bases in frame from the first base. Sequences MDHEN (CDR1) and SYDVKM (CDR2) are obtained from the germline V gene. Libraries were built with 5' RACE. Sequenced on an Illumina HiSeq 2000. Template switching added a universal primer binding site, and the final cDNA carried a unique molecular identifier that allowed TCR cDNA molecules to be counted accurately. First-strand cDNA for TCR alpha and beta chains was synthesized from specific primers in the conserved constant-segment region. To control for contamination, every cDNA library was double barcoded, receiving both a SMART-Mk sample barcode and Illumina barcodes. Two successive PCR steps introduced TruSeq adapter sequences along with Illumina sample barcodes. Sequencing of the TCR alpha and beta cDNA libraries was done on the Illumina HiSeq platform using custom primers. In the source study's methods: Raw reads were processed with MiGEC to extract unique molecular identifiers, and MiXCR was used to determine CDR3 positions. For each individual, recombination models were inferred using an EM algorithm with the repgenHMM and IGoR tools. Shared clonotype analysis was performed with the tcR package in R, normalizing sharing by the product of cloneset sizes. Out-of-frame nonproductive sequences were analyzed to study raw recombination free of thymic and clonal selection effects. TCRdb handled the public reads itself, with Q25 trimming in fastp and clone calling in MiXCR, and kept productive beta chains. Duplicate CDR3 protein sequences are folded into a single record with the most common DNA and genes. These V and J calls rely on TCRdb rather than the paper's analysis. The table for this sample lists around 490,000 distinct CDR3 sequences; 14% of them were counted only once. The ten largest clones add up to about 0.94% of the sample.

Concerning this clonotype: The clone's antigen remains unknown. No much larger clone is present one base from it, and per-base qualities are unavailable.

What the study reported, not specific to this receptor: A weaker excess of twin sharing was found in beta out-of-frame sequences because the signal-to-noise ratio was lowered by fewer shared sequences. In monozygotic twins, recombination models systematically underestimated out-of-frame TCR alpha sharing, but the models matched the sharing seen between unrelated individuals. Because the same donors could not be followed over many years, conclusions were based on cross-sectional statistical analysis. Out-of-frame TCR alpha sequences shared between twins showed an excess of low generation-probability sequences compared with coincidental sharing between unrelated individuals. Fewer insertions were carried by abundant cord blood beta clonotypes, a similar but weaker trend appeared in young adult naive repertoires, and no such trend appeared in memory repertoires. Invariant T cells such as MAIT and iNKT could partly confound zero-insertion analyses, although diverse VJ usage argued against such confounding for most clonotypes.

The data were also submitted as part of a second study, on yellow fever vaccine responses in identical twins. The second study also describes: The T cell response to vaccination in identical twins was reported by the authors to appear partly convergent and partly personalized. The study precisely tracked vaccine-responding T cell clones in identical twins.

The sequence was obtained from a woman aged 18-29 years in good health. The chain is made from TRBV28 and TRBJ1-1; no confident D gene assignment can be made. Sequenced sample: CD4+ T cells sorted from blood. The CDR3 reads CASSLLGSDTEAFF. The DNA is TGTGCCAGCAGTTTACTGGGTTCGGACACTGAAGCTTTCTTT.